This paragraph reports one TCR beta chain. J lost 6 bases, V lost 0 bases, and 8 bases had no gene match. The CDR3 loop spans 16 amino acids. Germline CDR1 SGHRS, CDR2 YFSETQ. TCRdb's table, derived via immunoSEQ multiplex PCR, lists solely in-frame clones and lacks some. The sample includes about 510,000 clones, less than 96% of them seen just once. The data belong to a study of shared clonotypes between healthy human individuals. This receptor was identified in a woman under 40 in good health. Material for sequencing was naive CD4+ T cells sorted from blood. As to subset: CD45RA+ positively selected. This rearrangement joins TRBV5-1 to TRBJ2-7; 11 bases match TRBD1. CDR3 in amino acids: CASSLAPGTGGAEQYF. The CDR3 nucleotides read TGCGCCAGCAGCTTGGCCCCGGGGACAGGGGGTGCCGAGCAGTACTTC.